The 15 T cell receptor beta chains given below trace back to one sample, sequenced in a study of shared T cell receptors in the human thymus (dated by TCRdb to about 2021). Preparation of the library involved the immunoSEQ multiplex PCR assay. In its TCRdb copy, this immuneACCESS table keeps in-frame sequences only and misses some clones. Where compared with another copy, unresolved V genes explain less than half of these, and the others have no known cause. Recorded for this sample are 550,000 to 800,000 clones; 70% to 90% of them occurred a single time. Roughly 0.01% of the sample goes to the ten largest clones. These data were also filed under a second study, of human thymus T cells.

Source material: thymocytes. These TCRs come from a girl in the first two years of life with a congenital heart defect. Donor details come from another sample of the same person, matched by shared clones.

The chain links TRBV14 to TRBJ2-7; D may be TRBD1 (6 bases). Germline lookup yields CDR1 SGHDN and CDR2 FVKESK. The ends were cut back, 4 bases at V and 3 bases at J, with 28 bases in the middle. The CDR3 has 19 residues. CDR3 sequence reads: CASSRQVAGPWRTYYEQYF. CDR3 DNA sequence: TGTGCCAGCAGCCGACAGGTCGCAGGACCGTGGAGGACCTACTACGAGCAGTACTTC.

The V and J genes are TRBV7-9 and TRBJ1-1; 7 bases map to TRBD1. The CDR3 runs to 15 residues. The V gene's germline CDR1 is SEHNR and CDR2 FQNEAQ (reference sequence). Unmatched junction bases numbered 9, after V lost 2 bases and J lost 6 bases. CDR3 nucleotides: TGTGCCAGCAGCTTAAACCGACAGGGAGGCTCTGAAGCTTTCTTT. Residues: CASSLNRQGGSEAFF.

The chain joins TRBV30 to TRBJ1-1; D is possibly TRBD1 (6 bases). CDR3 length: 15 residues. Germline V lookup: CDR1 GTSNPN, CDR2 SVGIG (reference sequence). V lost 0 bases and J 1 base, leaving 12 bases between the germline ends. The CDR3 sequence: CAWSVFQGTNTEAFF. The CDR3 nucleotides are TGTGCCTGGAGTGTCTTCCAGGGGACGAACACTGAAGCTTTCTTT.

The rearrangement links TRBV5-1 to TRBJ2-7, with 7 bases lining up with TRBD1. The CDR3 consists of 17 residues. CDR1 is SGHRS and CDR2 is YFSETQ in the germline V gene. Losses at the gene ends were 4 bases for V and 5 bases for J; bases not matched to a gene: 18. The CDR3 loop is CASSLSRDSSFPHEQYF. Here the CDR3 DNA reads TGCGCCAGCAGCCTGTCCCGGGACAGTTCCTTCCCCCACGAGCAGTACTTC. Looking up the rest from reference TRBV5-1 and TRBJ2-7 gives the full variable domain: KAGVTQTPRYLIKTRGQQVTLSCSPISGHRSVSWYQQTPGQGLQFLFEYFSETQRNKGNFPGRFSGRQFSNSRSEMNVSTLELGDSALYLCASSLSRDSSFPHEQYFGPGTRLTVT.

V gene TRBV5-1 combines with J gene TRBJ2-5, with TRBD1 as a possible D gene (6 bases). V was trimmed by 0 bases and J by 0 bases, leaving 18 bases between them. There are 18 residues in the CDR3. The germline V gene encodes CDR1 SGHRS and CDR2 YFSETQ. The CDR3 reads CASSLGTILQGYQETQYF. In DNA form, the CDR3 reads TGCGCCAGCAGCTTGGGAACTATATTACAGGGCTACCAAGAGACCCAGTACTTC.

The rearrangement uses TRBV10-3 and TRBJ1-3; D is perhaps TRBD1 (5 bases). This CDR3 region has 14 residues. Between the trimmed V and J ends, which lost 6 bases and 0 bases, there was a span of 9 bases. Germline loops: CDR1 ENHRY, CDR2 SYGVKD. The CDR3 sequence: CAIRVRDSGNTIYF. CDR3 in DNA: TGTGCCATCAGAGTCAGGGACTCTGGAAACACCATATATTTT.

The chain couples TRBV9 to TRBJ2-3; the D gene is possibly TRBD2 (6 bases). Germline V gene sequence: CDR1 SGDLS, CDR2 YYNGEE. With 4 bases removed from V and 2 bases from J, the gap between germline ends came to 14 bases. The CDR3 is made up of 15 amino acids. CDR3 sequence: CASSQRLENTDTQYF. As DNA, the CDR3 is TGTGCCAGCAGCCAAAGACTAGAAAACACAGATACGCAGTATTTT.

The chain's CDR3 is CASSQGVRNTTGFNYGYTF. CDR3 DNA sequence: TGTGCCAGCAGCCAAGGAGTTCGGAATACGACAGGATTTAACTATGGCTACACCTTC. This chain connects TRBV4-2 to TRBJ1-2, with D perhaps matching TRBD1 (6 bases). The CDR3 totals 19 residues. CDR1 LGHNA and CDR2 YNFKEQ come from the germline V gene. The V end lost 1 base, the J end lost 1 base, and 22 bases lay between the germline ends.

This clone was seen just once. The chain links TRBV6-5 to TRBJ1-4; D may be TRBD1 (6 bases). This CDR3 has 16 amino acids. V was cut by 2 bases and J by 8 bases, with 18 bases left in between. Germline V lookup: CDR1 MNHEY, CDR2 SVGAGI. CDR3 in DNA: TGTGCCAGCAGTTACGAGATACAGGGCGGAAAGGAAAAACTGTTTTTT. Translating it yields CASSYEIQGGKEKLFF.

Details on this clone: Within the sample, other DNA sequences also encode this same CDR3. The rearrangement joins TRBV9 to TRBJ2-7, with 9 positions matching TRBD1. CDR1 and CDR2 from the germline V gene are SGDLS and YYNGEE. This CDR3 spans 15 amino acids. With V trimmed by 2 bases and J by 2 bases, 5 bases remained unmatched. CDR3 loop: CASSVAGTGPYEQYF. In DNA, the CDR3 is TGTGCCAGCAGCGTCGCCGGGACAGGGCCCTACGAGCAGTACTTC.

The V call is TRBV7-2, the J call TRBJ1-4, with TRBD1 matching over 8 bases. Germline lookup yields CDR1 SGHTA and CDR2 FQGNSA. V lost 4 bases to trimming and J lost 1 base; unmatched junction nucleotides: 5. This CDR3 spans 16 amino acids. DNA for the CDR3: TGTGCCAGCAGCTCGACAGGGGCCGGAACTAATGAAAAACTGTTTTTT. Translating it yields CASSSTGAGTNEKLFF.

The V call is TRBV7-2, the J call TRBJ2-4; tentatively, D is TRBD2 (6 bases). The V end was cut by 8 bases, the J end by 1 base, with 21 bases between. This CDR3 contains 17 residues. CDR1 and CDR2 (germline): SGHTA, FQGNSA. The CDR3 protein is CASFESRLEGAKNIQYF. CDR3 coding DNA: TGTGCCAGCTTTGAATCTAGACTAGAGGGGGCCAAAAACATTCAGTACTTC.

The chain recombines TRBV13 with TRBJ1-6; D possibly corresponds to TRBD1 (6 bases). Trimming shortened V by 5 bases and J by 5 bases, and 19 bases separated the two germline ends. Germline lookup yields CDR1 PRHDT and CDR2 FYEKMQ (reference sequence). The CDR3 extends over 17 amino acids. CDR3 region: CASSALTGRGNNSPLHF. The CDR3, as DNA: TGTGCCAGCAGCGCCCTTACAGGGAGAGGGAATAATTCACCCCTCCACTTT. The complete variable domain, with remaining parts taken from reference TRBV13 and TRBJ1-6, reads AAGVIQSPRHLIKEKRETATLKCYPIPRHDTVYWYQQGPGQDPQFLISFYEKMQSDKGSIPDRFSAQQFSDYHSELNMSSLELGDSALYFCASSALTGRGNNSPLHFGNGTRLTVT.

The chain links TRBV5-1 to TRBJ2-2, with 7 bases that match TRBD2. After removal of 0 bases from V and 2 bases from J, the junction contained 4 bases not matched to a gene. This CDR3 contains 16 residues. The germline V gene encodes CDR1 SGHRS and CDR2 YFSETQ. CDR3: CASSLGLADNTGELFF. The CDR3, as DNA: TGCGCCAGCAGCTTGGGGCTAGCGGATAACACCGGGGAGCTGTTTTTT.

Details on this clone: In the same sample, other DNA sequences code for this CDR3. This chain connects TRBV7-9 to TRBJ2-7, with TRBD1 matching 7 bases. CDR3 length: 13 residues. V lost 1 base and J lost 5; bases outside the gene matches: 2. The germline gives CDR1 SEHNR, CDR2 FQNEAQ (reference sequence). In nucleotides, the CDR3 is TGTGCCAGCAGCTTAGGTCAGGGGGACGAGCAGTACTTC. Its protein is CASSLGQGDEQYF.